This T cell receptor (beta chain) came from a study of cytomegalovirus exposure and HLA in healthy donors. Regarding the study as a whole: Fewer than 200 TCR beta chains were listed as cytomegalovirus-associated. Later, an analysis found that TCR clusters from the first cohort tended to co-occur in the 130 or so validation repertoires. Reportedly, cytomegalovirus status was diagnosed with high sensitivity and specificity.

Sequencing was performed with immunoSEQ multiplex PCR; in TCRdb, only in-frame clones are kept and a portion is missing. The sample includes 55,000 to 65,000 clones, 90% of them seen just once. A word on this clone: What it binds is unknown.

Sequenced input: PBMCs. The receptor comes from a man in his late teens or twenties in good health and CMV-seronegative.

As DNA, the CDR3 is TGCAGCGTTGAAGATTGGCAGGGTCGCACTGAAGCTTTCTTT. It translates to CSVEDWQGRTEAFF. This chain joins TRBV29-1 and TRBJ1-1, with a tentative D call TRBD1 (5 bases). The germline V gene encodes CDR1 SQVTM and CDR2 ANQGSEA. The germline V and J ends were trimmed by 0 bases and 4 bases, with 12 bases remaining between them. This CDR3 is built from 14 residues.